The clone carrying this TCR beta chain was seen more than once but under ten times. As yet, its antigen is unknown. This entry is derived from a study of vaccination effects on CD4 cells after COVID-19. Study context: After the second dose, samples were taken at median day 72. The study, taken as a whole, reports: Substantial clonal contraction characterized both infection- and vaccine-induced clones late after vaccination.

Assay used: immunoSEQ multiplex PCR; TCRdb lists only in-frame clones, some missing. The data hold around 81,000 clones, with under 85% observed a single time. In the ViraFEST assay, antigen-specific CD4+ clonotypes were identified by expansion after peptide-pool stimulation. When ten to eleven days of culture had elapsed, CD4+ T cells were isolated. Two-dose vaccination with either BNT162b2 or mRNA-1273 was given to the participants. Having tested negative for nucleocapsid antibodies, the vaccine recipients showed no prior SARS-CoV-2 infection. The researchers cultured around 2 million PBMC per well with approximately 10 IU/ml IL-2 and 9.5 to 10 ug/ml peptides. Sequencing was performed on CD4+ T cells from PBMCs cultured with HCoV-OC43 spike peptides, taken after COVID-19 vaccination. Sample subset: HCoV-OC43 spike overlapping peptide pool stimulation. The sequence was collected from a human donor who received a COVID-19 vaccine.

The CDR3 here is CSVLGTSGEGSGELFF. The CDR3, as DNA: TGCAGCGTCCTAGGGACTAGCGGGGAGGGGTCCGGGGAGCTGTTTTTT. The chain uses TRBV29-1 and TRBJ2-2, with TRBD2 matching over 13 bases. Germline CDR1 and CDR2: SQVTM and ANQGSEA. The J segment lost 6 bases and the V segment lost 6 bases, leaving 10 bases of the junction unmatched. The CDR3 spans 16 residues.